A selection of T cell receptor beta chains follows, all from one sample in a study of blood T cell repertoires in COVID-19. Libraries were prepared by immunoSEQ multiplex PCR; TCRdb keeps only in-frame clonotypes and omits some of them. The table lists about 170,000 clones, 90% to 95% of them singletons. Input material: peripheral blood. All receptors derive from a woman aged 45-65 years with acute or convalescent COVID-19. The CDR3 runs from the conserved cysteine through the conserved F or W. The order of the fields is clone size, J gene, D gene, V gene, CDR3 DNA, CDR3 protein. A D gene is named only where the DNA matches it firmly. The listing skips clone size in some rows; elsewhere it reads once, few, many or a size class.

>.|TRBJ1-1|.|TRBV19
TGTGCCAGTAGTTTTGACCAGGGCATCACTGAAGCTTTCTTT
CASSFDQGITEAFF
>.|TRBJ2-3|TRBD2|TRBV29-1
TGCAGCGTTGAAGAGACTAGCGGACACTCTAGCACAGATACGCAGTATTTT
CSVEETSGHSSTDTQYF
>.|TRBJ2-7|TRBD1|TRBV10-2
TGCGCCAGCAGTGAGTGGGGACAGGACAACGACAGCTCCTACGAGCAGTACTTC
CASSEWGQDNDSSYEQYF
>.|TRBJ1-2|.|TRBV14
TGTGCCAGCAGCCTTGTGATTGGGCCTAACTATGGCTACACCTTC
CASSLVIGPNYGYTF
>.|TRBJ1-1|.|TRBV28
TGTGCCAGCAGTTCCCTATACCGCTGGGGCGGGGATTTTAGGACTGAAGCTTTCTTT
CASSSLYRWGGDFRTEAFF
>once|TRBJ2-1|TRBD1|TRBV19
TGTGCCAGTAGCGACAGGGGCTACAATGAGCAGTTCTTC
CASSDRGYNEQFF
>.|TRBJ2-1|TRBD2|TRBV7-6
TGTGCCAGCAGCTTAGTAGAACTAGCGGGACATAATAACTACAATGAGCAGTTCTTC
CASSLVELAGHNNYNEQFF
>.|TRBJ1-2|TRBD1|TRBV27
TGTGCCAGCAGTTATGCCACAGGGGCGGGTGGCTACACCTTC
CASSYATGAGGYTF
>.|TRBJ1-2|.|TRBV12-5
TGTGCTAGTGGTGCCTCCTTGGGGGACTGGGGCTACACCTTC
CASGASLGDWGYTF
>.|TRBJ2-1|TRBD1|TRBV11-2
TGTGCCAGCGCATTAGGGGGCGGCAATGAGCAGTTCTTC
CASALGGGNEQFF
>.|TRBJ2-3|.|TRBV27
TGTGCCAGCTCCCTAGGTCAAACACCTAGCACAGATACGCAGTATTTT
CASSLGQTPSTDTQYF
>once|TRBJ1-2|.|TRBV2
TGTGCCAGTTCCCTGGAGATTCTTAACTATGGCTACACCTTC
CASSLEILNYGYTF
>.|TRBJ1-2|TRBD1|TRBV6-1
TGTGCCAGCAGTGTGCAGGGGGCGGATGGCTACACCTTC
CASSVQGADGYTF
>.|TRBJ1-3|.|TRBV9
TGTGCCAGCAGCGGTCCCACAGGGTCGCTTGGAAACACCATATATTTT
CASSGPTGSLGNTIYF
>.|TRBJ2-2|.|TRBV19
TGTGCCAGTAGTATTACGCTTGGGGCGGACACCGGGGAGCTGTTTTTT
CASSITLGADTGELFF